Presented here are 16 T cell receptor beta chains from one specimen sequenced in a study of T cell responses to AZD1222 COVID-19 vaccine. The data were produced by immunoSEQ multiplex PCR, yet TCRdb's version contains in-frame clones alone and is incomplete. The sample includes some 150,000 clones, about 86% of them seen just once. The specimen comprised peripheral blood, sampled 28 days after the second AZD1222 dose. Source of these receptors: an adult who received the AZD1222 COVID-19 vaccine.

The CDR3 spells CASSIDLGGQPQHF. In nucleotides, the CDR3 is TGTGCCAGTAGTATAGATCTAGGGGGTCAGCCCCAGCATTTT. This chain connects TRBV19 to TRBJ1-5, with D possibly TRBD1 on 6 matching bases. Germline V gene lookup returns CDR1 LNHDA and CDR2 SQIVND (reference sequence). Trimming took 0 bases from V and 6 from J, leaving 9 bases between them. The CDR3 is 14 residues long. Together with reference TRBV19 and TRBJ1-5, the CDR3 gives the full variable domain: DGGITQSPKYLFRKEGQNVTLSCEQNLNHDAMYWYRQDPGQGLRLIYYSQIVNDFQKGDIAEGYSVSREKKESFPLTVTSAQKNPTAFYLCASSIDLGGQPQHFGDGTRLSIL.

V gene TRBV11-3 combines with J gene TRBJ1-4; D gene ambiguous. CDR3 length equals 16 residues. Looked up from germline, CDR1 is SGHNT and CDR2 is YENEEA. V dropped 6 bases and J dropped 0 bases, with 14 bases sitting between them. As DNA, the CDR3 is TGTGCCAGCAGGTCCCCTTGCGTCCCAACTAATGAAAAACTGTTTTTT. This encodes CASRSPCVPTNEKLFF.

This clone was seen a few times. The chain uses TRBV28 and TRBJ2-7; 12 nucleotides line up with TRBD1. The junction had 8 bases not matched to a gene; V was cut back by 6 bases and J by 5 bases. This CDR3 spans 15 amino acids. Germline CDR1 and CDR2: MDHEN and SYDVKM. CDR3 in amino acids: CASSTPGQGAHEQYF. The CDR3, as DNA: TGTGCCAGCAGCACACCGGGACAGGGGGCTCACGAGCAGTACTTC.

This chain links TRBV5-3 with TRBJ2-2, with D perhaps being TRBD1 or TRBD2 (6 bases each). TRBV5-3 is treated as an ORF (open reading frame) with a function not yet certain. The CDR3 runs to 14 residues. V lost 0 bases and J 7 bases, leaving 10 bases between the germline ends. The CDR3 region has the DNA TGTGCCAGAAGCTTGGCCAAGGGGGGCGGGGAGCTGTTTTTT. This sequence encodes CARSLAKGGGELFF.

The V gene is TRBV6-6, the J gene TRBJ1-2; TRBD1 aligns across 7 bases. The V gene end was trimmed by 7 bases and the J gene end by 2 bases; junction bases not matched to a gene: 4. Germline-derived CDR1 and CDR2 are MNHNY and SVGAGI (reference sequence). The CDR3 runs to 13 residues. CDR3 amino acids: CASTSRGNYGYTF. Written as DNA, the CDR3 is TGTGCCAGCACCTCCAGGGGGAACTATGGCTACACCTTC.

The sample holds a few counts of this clone. V is TRBV19 and J is TRBJ1-5, with D uncertain. This CDR3 comprises 14 residues. Germline loops: CDR1 LNHDA, CDR2 SQIVND (reference sequence). V was clipped by 5 bases and J by 3 bases, with 11 bases between them. CDR3: CASSFRVPNQPQHF. The DNA of the CDR3 is TGTGCCAGTAGTTTCCGGGTCCCCAATCAGCCCCAGCATTTT.

The chain combines TRBV10-1 with TRBJ2-2; D remains unclear. The germline CDR1 and CDR2 sequences are WNHNN and SYGVQD (reference sequence). Trimming removed 6 bases from V and 0 bases from J, with 5 bases in between. The length of the CDR3 is 13 residues. The CDR3 DNA reads TGCGCCAGCAGGGAACCGAACACCGGGGAGCTGTTTTTT. This gives the protein CASREPNTGELFF.

CDR3 residues: CASSQHDRESPYGYTF. For the CDR3, the DNA is TGCGCCAGCAGCCAGCATGACAGGGAATCCCCCTATGGCTACACCTTC. The chain uses TRBV4-1 and TRBJ1-2; 7 bases are a match to TRBD1. The length of the CDR3 is 16 residues. After removal of 3 bases from V and 4 bases from J, the junction contained 11 bases not matched to a gene. CDR1 MGHRA and CDR2 YSYEKL come from the germline V gene.

This sequence joins TRBV19 and TRBJ2-2; D may be TRBD1 (5 bases). There are 13 residues in the CDR3. The germline V gene encodes CDR1 LNHDA and CDR2 SQIVND (reference sequence). V was shortened by 11 bases and J by 2 bases, with 12 bases between the two germline ends. In DNA, the CDR3 is TGTGCCGGACGCGACAGCAACACCGGGGAGCTGTTTTTT. Translating it yields CAGRDSNTGELFF.

This chain uses TRBV7-8 with TRBJ1-1; no clear D. Trimming removed 5 bases at V and 0 bases at J, with 13 bases between. The CDR3 totals 15 residues. Germline V CDR1 and CDR2: SGHVS, FQNEAQ. CDR3 DNA sequence: TGTGCCAGCAGCGCAAGACGGGTGATGAACACTGAAGCTTTCTTT. As protein: CASSARRVMNTEAFF.

This chain joins TRBV9 and TRBJ1-1; D gene ambiguous. This CDR3 is 14 amino acids long. V gave up 0 bases and J gave up 2 bases, with 8 bases separating them. CDR1 and CDR2 (germline): SGDLS, YYNGEE. The CDR3 DNA follows: TGTGCCAGCAGCGTAGGGTTAACTAACACTGAAGCTTTCTTT. Translated: CASSVGLTNTEAFF.

V usage is TRBV6-5 and J usage is TRBJ2-7; D is perhaps TRBD2 (6 bases). CDR1 is MNHEY, CDR2 SVGAGI, per germline. The CDR3 extends over 14 amino acids. V was clipped by 5 bases and J by 0 bases, with 11 bases between them. DNA of the CDR3: TGTGCCAGCAGTCCGGGACTCTACTCCTACGAGCAGTACTTC. Translated: CASSPGLYSYEQYF.

This chain links TRBV27 with TRBJ2-3; no clear D gene. This CDR3 is built from 14 residues. Germline V gives CDR1 MNHEY, CDR2 SMNVEV (reference sequence). V shed 5 bases and J shed 3 bases, with 12 bases lying between them. Written as DNA, the CDR3 is TGTGCCAGCAGTGATTGGGATGGTACAGATACGCAGTATTTT. Translation gives CASSDWDGTDTQYF.

The chain links TRBV4-2 to TRBJ2-7, with 7 bases aligning to TRBD2. CDR1 is LGHNA, CDR2 YNFKEQ, per germline. This CDR3 region has 12 residues. V trimming: 3 bases; J trimming: 6 bases; junction bases outside the gene matches: 2. The CDR3 DNA follows: TGTGCCAGCAGCCAGGGAGGGATCGAGCAGTACTTC. This encodes CASSQGGIEQYF.

The CDR3 nucleotides read TGTGCCAGCAGCTTATCCTATGGCTACACCTTC. The encoded protein is CASSLSYGYTF. The chain links TRBV7-9 to TRBJ1-2; D is unclear. Trimming shortened V by 2 bases and J by 4 bases, and 2 bases separated the two germline ends. CDR3 length equals 11 residues. CDR1 is SEHNR, CDR2 FQNEAQ, per germline (reference sequence).

The CDR3 sequence is CASSPLLGDSPLHF. The CDR3 DNA is TGTGCCAGCTCACCACTTCTCGGAGATTCACCCCTCCACTTT. The chain couples TRBV18 to TRBJ1-6; D is ambiguous. The CDR3 sequence is 14 residues long. Germline values: CDR1 KGHSH, CDR2 LQKENI. Trimming took off 1 base at V and 8 bases at J, with 9 bases between the two ends. Together with reference TRBV18 and TRBJ1-6, the CDR3 gives the full variable domain: NAGVMQNPRHLVRRRGQEARLRCSPMKGHSHVYWYRQLPEEGLKFMVYLQKENIIDESGMPKERFSAEFPKEGPSILRIQQVVRGDSAAYFCASSPLLGDSPLHFGNGTRLTVT.